This T cell receptor beta chain was retrieved from a study of post-analysis software for immune sequencing data. Looking at the study overall: In terms of disease course, relapsing-remitting, secondary progressive and progressive-relapsing multiple sclerosis were included. Study findings and constraints: Patients had higher frequencies than controls of four to six TRBV segments, including TRBV5-6, TRBV5-1 and TRBV20-1.

This clonotype was seen a few times. What it binds is not known. CDR3 size: 16 residues. Unique molecular identifiers were carried by the TCR beta cDNA libraries. Researchers reported some 500,000 cDNA molecules coming from around 1 to 10 million T cells. MiXCR, run by TCRdb on the PCR reads, gives a single entry per CDR3 protein. The sample consists of about 760,000 distinct CDR3 sequences, around 27% of them appearing once. Sequenced: blood. The gene calls are TRBV12-3 or TRBV12-4 and TRBJ2-4, with 8 bases that match TRBD1. The DNA end is more similar to TRBJ2-7, so the J call may be wrong. The TCR originated in a girl aged 5 to 17 with multiple sclerosis. CDR3 amino acids: CASSYYRDRPHYEQYF. The CDR3 nucleotides are TGTGCCAGCAGCTACTACCGGGACAGGCCTCACTACGAGCAGTACTTC.